This T cell receptor beta chain was sequenced in a study of T cell changes during pregnancy in multiple sclerosis. Sequencing was performed with immunoSEQ multiplex PCR; in TCRdb, only in-frame clones are kept and a portion is missing. The sample records about 110,000 clones, about 90% being singletons. The CDR3 totals 14 residues. V gave up 10 bases and J gave up 4 bases; unmatched junction bases: 6. The germline V gene has CDR1 MNHNS and CDR2 SASEGT. The genes are TRBV6-1 and TRBJ2-3; 12 bases are shared with TRBD2. The sequences come from peripheral blood, collected before pregnancy. This TCR derives from a female donor with multiple sclerosis, enrolled in a pregnancy study. The chain's CDR3 is CATSSGGVPDTQYF. In nucleotides, the CDR3 is TGTGCCACCTCTAGCGGGGGGGTACCAGATACGCAGTATTTT.